This TCR beta chain was retrieved from a study of blood T cell repertoires in COVID-19. TCRdb keeps only in-frame clones here, not all; method: immunoSEQ multiplex PCR. Of roughly 250,000 clones in the sample, almost 85% were seen once. Germline loops: CDR1 MRHNA, CDR2 SNTAGT. CDR3 length: 16 amino acids. Trimming took 0 bases from V and 7 from J; bases not matched to a gene: 10. This sequence originates from a woman older than 75 with acute or convalescent COVID-19. The sequencing sample was made of peripheral blood. This chain connects TRBV6-4 to TRBJ1-2, with 8 positions matching TRBD1. CDR3 sequence: CASSDSSGTGRAGYTF. CDR3 sequence (DNA): TGTGCCAGCAGTGACTCGAGTGGGACAGGTCGTGCTGGCTACACCTTC.